A selection of T cell receptor beta chains follows, all from one sample in a study of cytomegalovirus exposure and HLA in healthy donors. TCRdb's table, derived via immunoSEQ multiplex PCR, lists solely in-frame clones and lacks some. The data show about 160,000 clones, with around four fifths seen just once and 4.1% held by the top ten. What was sequenced was PBMCs. These receptor sequences come from a middle-aged man in good health and CMV-seropositive. Each CDR3 is given with its conserved first and last residue. The order of the fields is clone size, J gene, V gene, D gene, CDR3 DNA, CDR3 protein. A D gene is named only where the DNA matches it firmly. Only some rows state a clone size, as once, few, many or a class for expanded clones.

size: NA
J: TRBJ2-1
V: TRBV4-1
D: TRBD1
DNA: TGCGCCAGCAGCCAAGATGGACAGGGGTGGGGTAATGAGCAGTTCTTC
CDR3: CASSQDGQGWGNEQFF

size: NA
J: TRBJ2-7
V: TRBV2
D: TRBD1
DNA: TGTGCCAGCAGCTACCCGAATATCCTTGACAGGGAGTCTGGCCACGAGCAGTACTTC
CDR3: CASSYPNILDRESGHEQYF

size: NA
J: TRBJ1-5
V: TRBV7-9
D: TRBD1
DNA: TGTGCCAGCAGCTTTGGGACAGGAGACAATCAGCCCCAGCATTTT
CDR3: CASSFGTGDNQPQHF

size: NA
J: TRBJ2-3
V: TRBV5-1
D: NA
DNA: TGCGCCAGCAGCCCGGACAACTCAGATACGCAGTATTTT
CDR3: CASSPDNSDTQYF

size: NA
J: TRBJ2-1
V: TRBV6-5
D: TRBD1
DNA: TGTGCCAGCAGTTCGGGACAGGGCGTTTACAATGAGCAGTTCTTC
CDR3: CASSSGQGVYNEQFF

size: NA
J: TRBJ2-2
V: TRBV4-1
D: TRBD1
DNA: TGCGCCAGCAGCCCGGGGACAGTATCAACCGGGGAGCTGTTTTTT
CDR3: CASSPGTVSTGELFF

size: NA
J: TRBJ1-1
V: TRBV6-5
D: NA
DNA: TGTGCCAGCAGTTTGCGGGGTCATGTGGCTTTCTTT
CDR3: CASSLRGHVAFF

size: NA
J: TRBJ2-1
V: TRBV29-1
D: TRBD1
DNA: TGCAGCGTGTGGAGGACAGGGGGCTACAATGAGCAGTTCTTC
CDR3: CSVWRTGGYNEQFF

size: NA
J: TRBJ1-2
V: TRBV7-2
D: TRBD1
DNA: TGTGCCAGCAGCAAACCGGGACAGGGGTATGGCTACACCTTC
CDR3: CASSKPGQGYGYTF

size: few
J: TRBJ1-5
V: TRBV7-9
D: TRBD1
DNA: TGTGCCAGCAGCCCCTCCAGTTGGGACAGAAATCAGCCCCAGCATTTT
CDR3: CASSPSSWDRNQPQHF

size: once
J: TRBJ2-7
V: TRBV9
D: NA
DNA: TGTGCCAGCAGCGTAGGTTATAGCGACTACGAGCAGTACTTC
CDR3: CASSVGYSDYEQYF

size: NA
J: TRBJ2-7
V: TRBV30
D: TRBD2
DNA: TGTGCCTGGAACCGACTAGCGGCCTACGAGCAGTACTTC
CDR3: CAWNRLAAYEQYF

size: NA
J: TRBJ1-3
V: TRBV10-3
D: NA
DNA: TGTGCCATCAGTGATACAGGAGGACAGGGAAACACCATATATTTT
CDR3: CAISDTGGQGNTIYF

size: NA
J: TRBJ2-3
V: TRBV7-6
D: TRBD2
DNA: TGTGCCAGCAGCATCGCTAGCGGGAGGTATCTTCCAGATACGCAGTATTTT
CDR3: CASSIASGRYLPDTQYF

size: NA
J: TRBJ2-7
V: TRBV5-6
D: TRBD1
DNA: TGTGCCAGCAGCTTGTTGGGGGCGGGACAGGGATCCTACGAGCAGTACTTC
CDR3: CASSLLGAGQGSYEQYF

size: NA
J: TRBJ1-1
V: TRBV27
D: NA
DNA: TGTGCCAGCAGTAGGTCGGGCGGGAAGCGGGGTGAAGCTTTCTTT
CDR3: CASSRSGGKRGEAFF